A selection of T cell receptor beta chains follows, all from one sample in a study of cytomegalovirus exposure and HLA in healthy donors. Libraries were prepared by immunoSEQ multiplex PCR; TCRdb keeps only in-frame clonotypes and omits some of them. The sample records over 80,000 clones, over 55% being singletons. Material for sequencing was PBMCs. Receptor source: a boy between 10 and 17 years old in good health and CMV-seropositive. Each CDR3 is given with its conserved first and last residue. Each record gives: clone size, V gene, D gene, J gene, CDR3 DNA, CDR3 protein. The D gene is left open where the match is weak. Expanded clones are given a class, and other clones once, few, many or no size at all.

.	TRBV13	TRBD1	TRBJ1-2	TGTGCCAGCAGCCTGGGACAGTCCTATGGCTACACCTTC	CASSLGQSYGYTF
.	TRBV5-1	TRBD1	TRBJ2-1	TGCGCCAGCGATTTCGGGGACAGGGCCCCCTACAATGAGCAGTTCTTC	CASDFGDRAPYNEQFF
.	TRBV2	.	TRBJ2-7	TGTGCCAGCAGTTTAGACGACAGGTACTACGAGCAGTACTTC	CASSLDDRYYEQYF
.	TRBV15	.	TRBJ1-1	TGTGCCACCAGCAGAGATCTATCCGGGACACGAGCGACGAACACTGAAGCTTTCTTT	CATSRDLSGTRATNTEAFF
few	TRBV5-1	TRBD2	TRBJ2-7	TGCGCCAGCAGCGGCGGGGGGTCCTACGAGCAGTACTTC	CASSGGGSYEQYF
.	TRBV6-5	TRBD1	TRBJ1-1	TGTGCCAGCAGTTACTACAGGGGAAAGGGTGAAGCTTTCTTT	CASSYYRGKGEAFF
.	TRBV6-1	TRBD2	TRBJ2-1	TGTGCCAGCAGTGATCCTGCGGGGGTTTCCAATGAGCAGTTCTTC	CASSDPAGVSNEQFF
.	TRBV7-2	.	TRBJ2-1	TGTGCCAGCAGCTCACCGCCGACAGGCCAAAATGAGCAGTTCTTC	CASSSPPTGQNEQFF
.	TRBV15	TRBD1	TRBJ1-2	TGTGCCACCAGCACCAGGACAGGAACCTATGGCTACACCTTC	CATSTRTGTYGYTF
.	TRBV7-7	TRBD2	TRBJ2-5	TGTGCCAGCAGCTTAGCTGGCGGGGGGCAAGAGACCCAGTACTTC	CASSLAGGGQETQYF
once	TRBV29-1	.	TRBJ1-2	TGCAGCGTTGAAACAGGCAACTATGGCTACACCTTC	CSVETGNYGYTF
.	TRBV19	.	TRBJ2-7	TGTGCCAGTAGTCTCACGGGGTTCGTTTCGGGTGGCGAGCAGTACTTC	CASSLTGFVSGGEQYF
once	TRBV19	TRBD1	TRBJ2-1	TGTGCCAGTAGTTCCTGGACAGGGGGAGGTGAGCAGTTCTTC	CASSSWTGGGEQFF
.	TRBV19	.	TRBJ1-1	TGTGCCAGTAGTATTCAGCAGGGCGCTGAAGCTTTCTTT	CASSIQQGAEAFF